Shown below are 31 T cell receptor beta chains from a single sample sequenced in a study of Ad26.COV2.S vaccination and SARS-CoV-2 variants. Treatment denoted: some 19 received Ad26.COV2.S at low or high dose, single or two shots; 5 received placebo; per-sample allocation not given. Following the first vaccine or placebo injection, samples were taken on day 63. Some clones are missing from TCRdb's copy, which holds only in-frame ones; the method was immunoSEQ multiplex PCR. Of around 320,000 clones listed, around four fifths are singletons. This specimen consisted of peripheral blood, obtained in a trial of Ad26.COV2.S vaccine versus placebo. The receptors were sampled from a person between 18 and 60 years old who received the Ad26.COV2.S COVID-19 vaccine or a placebo.

J is TRBJ1-1 and V is TRBV5-4, with D maybe TRBD1 (5 bases). CDR1 and CDR2 (germline): SGHNT, YYREEE (reference sequence). The CDR3 covers 13 residues. The V and J ends lost 4 bases and 4 bases respectively, with 11 bases between them. CDR3 sequence: CASSVQVTTEAFF. The CDR3 DNA sequence: TGTGCCAGCAGCGTACAGGTAACCACTGAAGCTTTCTTT.

The CDR3 DNA sequence: TGTGCCAGCAGCCCCGGGGACAGGAACTATGGCTACACCTTC. Translated, it gives CASSPGDRNYGYTF. This chain joins TRBV9 and TRBJ1-2; 8 nucleotides align to TRBD1. Looked up from germline, CDR1 is SGDLS and CDR2 is YYNGEE. V was pared by 4 bases and J by 2 bases, with 4 bases of the junction left unmatched. The CDR3 consists of 14 residues.

This clone was observed a handful of times. The chain couples TRBV7-9 to TRBJ2-7; 8 nucleotides agree with TRBD2. V lost 5 bases to trimming and J lost 4 bases; unmatched junction nucleotides: 7. Germline V gene lookup returns CDR1 SEHNR and CDR2 FQNEAQ (reference sequence). The CDR3 is made up of 14 amino acids. CDR3 nucleotide sequence: TGTGCCAGCAGCGCCCGGGGGGGCGGGTACGAGCAGTACTTC. Its translation is CASSARGGGYEQYF. The variable domain in full, with the rest retrieved from reference TRBV7-9 and TRBJ2-7, is DTGVSQNPRHKITKRGQNVTFRCDPISEHNRLYWYRQTLGQGPEFLTYFQNEAQLEKSRLLSDRFSAERPKGSFSTLEIQRTEQGDSAMYLCASSARGGGYEQYFGPGTRLTVT.

The genes are TRBV5-1 and TRBJ1-1, with 9 positions matching TRBD1. After removal of 0 bases from V and 4 bases from J, the junction contained 10 bases not matched to a gene. The CDR3 is 17 residues long. Germline CDR1 is SGHRS and CDR2 is YFSETQ. Here the CDR3 DNA reads TGCGCCAGCAGCTTGGTCAGGACAGGGGATTTTGGCACTGAAGCTTTCTTT. Translated, it gives CASSLVRTGDFGTEAFF.

This clone was recorded once. The rearrangement joins TRBV6-5 to TRBJ1-5; D is ambiguous. Germline CDR1 and CDR2: MNHEY and SVGAGI. Deletions cut 4 bases from V and 2 bases from J, with 9 bases between. The CDR3 runs 14 residues. CDR3 residues: CASSLSFGNQPQHF. CDR3 coding DNA: TGTGCCAGCAGTTTATCATTCGGCAATCAGCCCCAGCATTTT.

This clone has only one observation. In the same sample, other DNA sequences code for this CDR3. V and J are TRBV9 and TRBJ1-1; D call uncertain. The CDR3 covers 14 residues. V was cut by 0 bases and J by 1 base, with 7 bases left in between. Germline-derived CDR1 and CDR2 are SGDLS and YYNGEE. The CDR3 is CASSVGRANTEAFF. The DNA of the CDR3 is TGTGCCAGCAGCGTAGGACGGGCGAACACTGAAGCTTTCTTT.

This clone was seen ten or more times. The J gene is TRBJ2-1, the V gene TRBV11-2, with D perhaps matching TRBD2 (6 bases). The CDR3 runs 15 residues. The V and J ends lost 1 base and 10 bases respectively, with 17 bases between them. Germline loops: CDR1 SGHAT, CDR2 FQNNGV. CDR3 residues: CASSLVGREAVEQFF. The CDR3 DNA reads as TGTGCCAGCAGCTTAGTAGGGCGGGAAGCGGTAGAGCAGTTCTTC. The full variable domain, rest sourced from reference TRBV11-2 and TRBJ2-1, is EAGVAQSPRYKIIEKRQSVAFWCNPISGHATLYWYQQILGQGPKLLIQFQNNGVVDDSQLPKDRFSAERLKGVDSTLKIQPAKLEDSAVYLCASSLVGREAVEQFFGPGTRLTVL.

The chain joins TRBV2 to TRBJ1-2; 8 nucleotides align to TRBD1. The CDR3 length is 15 residues. The trim removed 4 bases at V and 3 bases at J, leaving 7 bases unmatched. The V gene's germline CDR1 is SNHLY and CDR2 FYNNEI. The CDR3 loop reads CASSVGAGGYYGYTF. The CDR3 DNA follows: TGTGCCAGCAGTGTGGGGGCAGGGGGCTACTATGGCTACACCTTC.

This rearrangement joins TRBV30 to TRBJ2-2; D may be TRBD1 or TRBD2 (5 bases each). The V gene's germline CDR1 is GTSNPN and CDR2 SVGIG (reference sequence). V shed 4 bases and J shed 0 bases, with 6 bases lying between them. The CDR3 is 13 residues long. CDR3 sequence: CAWTGPNTGELFF. The CDR3 DNA reads TGTGCCTGGACGGGACCGAACACCGGGGAGCTGTTTTTT.

This clone was counted only a few times. J is TRBJ1-4 and V is TRBV11-2; D possibly corresponds to TRBD1 (6 bases). The CDR3 runs 14 residues. Germline CDR1 SGHAT, CDR2 FQNNGV. Trimming took 2 bases from V and 6 from J, leaving 10 bases between them. The CDR3 region has the DNA TGTGCCAGCAGCTTACGGGGGGCGGATGAAAAACTGTTTTTT. Its translation is CASSLRGADEKLFF.

The V gene is TRBV13, the J gene TRBJ2-7; either TRBD1 or TRBD2 may fit D (5 bases each). Germline-derived CDR1 and CDR2 are PRHDT and FYEKMQ (reference sequence). V lost 5 bases and J lost 2, with 13 bases in between. CDR3 length equals 14 residues. CDR3 protein: CASSHEQGPYEQYF. DNA for the CDR3: TGTGCCAGCAGCCACGAGCAGGGACCCTACGAGCAGTACTTC. Variable domain in full (rest from reference TRBV13 and TRBJ2-7): AAGVIQSPRHLIKEKRETATLKCYPIPRHDTVYWYQQGPGQDPQFLISFYEKMQSDKGSIPDRFSAQQFSDYHSELNMSSLELGDSALYFCASSHEQGPYEQYFGPGTRLTVT.

This clone was counted a single time. The chain employs TRBV6-2 or TRBV6-3 and TRBJ1-1; D not resolved. V was trimmed by 2 bases and J by 1 base, leaving 11 bases between them. The CDR3 consists of 15 residues. Per the germline V gene, CDR1 is MNHEY and CDR2 is SVGEGT. CDR3 region: CASSYRPAENTEAFF. The CDR3 nucleotides are TGTGCCAGCAGTTACCGCCCGGCGGAGAACACTGAAGCTTTCTTT.

This clone was picked up one time. The rearrangement uses TRBV6-4 and TRBJ2-3; possible D gene TRBD1, 6 bases. V dropped 5 bases and J dropped 1 base, with 13 bases sitting between them. This CDR3 has 15 amino acids. Germline values: CDR1 MRHNA, CDR2 SNTAGT. The CDR3 coding sequence is TGTGCCAGCAGTTTACAGGGTGGGGGCACAGATACGCAGTATTTT. Translation: CASSLQGGGTDTQYF.

The chain couples TRBV7-9 to TRBJ1-3; D gene uncertain. Trimming left V 4 bases short and J 1 base short, with 11 bases between. CDR1 SEHNR and CDR2 FQNEAQ come from the germline V gene (reference sequence). The CDR3 length is 15 residues. CDR3 sequence: CASSSDPLSGNTIYF. CDR3 nucleotide sequence: TGTGCCAGCAGCTCGGACCCCCTATCTGGAAACACCATATATTTT.

The chain uses TRBV2 and TRBJ2-4, with 8 bases lining up with TRBD1. With 6 bases clipped from V and 10 bases from J, the junction kept 14 bases outside the gene matches. Germline loops: CDR1 SNHLY, CDR2 FYNNEI. The CDR3 has 15 residues. DNA of the CDR3: TGTGCCAGCAGCGCGGACAGGGCAAGGGGATGGATTCAGTACTTC. This codes for CASSADRARGWIQYF. Variable domain in full (rest from reference TRBV2 and TRBJ2-4): EPEVTQTPSHQVTQMGQEVILRCVPISNHLYFYWYRQILGQKVEFLVSFYNNEISEKSEIFDDQFSVERPDGSNFTLKIRSTKLEDSAMYFCASSADRARGWIQYFGAGTRLSVL.

V is TRBV5-4 and J is TRBJ2-3, with 10 bases fitting TRBD2. The germline gives CDR1 SGHNT, CDR2 YYREEE (reference sequence). The CDR3 is 16 residues long. J lost 5 bases, V lost 4 bases, and 10 bases had no gene match. The CDR3 DNA reads as TGTGCCAGCAGCCGCAGCGGGGGGGCCTCTGGAGATACGCAGTATTTT. It is translated as CASSRSGGASGDTQYF.

This clone was counted a single time. This chain joins TRBV5-1 and TRBJ1-6; D gene unclear. The V end lost 6 bases, the J end lost 5 bases, and 15 bases lay between the germline ends. Germline CDR1 reads SGHRS; CDR2 reads YFSETQ. CDR3 length equals 15 residues. CDR3 sequence reads: CASTDGPRDNSPLHF. The CDR3 nucleotides are TGCGCCAGCACCGACGGGCCTAGGGATAATTCACCCCTCCACTTT.

This clone appeared once. This sequence joins TRBV3-1 (or the pseudogene TRBV3-2) and TRBJ1-1; D is perhaps TRBD1 (5 bases). The CDR3 loop spans 15 amino acids. V shed 1 base and J shed 1 base, with 10 bases lying between them. The V gene's germline CDR1 is LGHDT and CDR2 YNNKEL (reference sequence). In DNA, the CDR3 is TGTGCCAGCAGCCAAGGAAGGGGAGAGAACACTGAAGCTTTCTTT. Its protein product is CASSQGRGENTEAFF.

The rearrangement uses TRBV9 and TRBJ1-1; D is perhaps TRBD1 (5 bases). Germline CDR1 is SGDLS and CDR2 is YYNGEE. This CDR3 spans 15 amino acids. Trimming took 3 bases from V and 2 from J, leaving 14 bases between them. CDR3 in DNA: TGTGCCAGCAGCGCTGCCCTCGGGACCAACACTGAAGCTTTCTTT. Amino acids: CASSAALGTNTEAFF.

The genes are TRBV3-1 (or the pseudogene TRBV3-2) and TRBJ1-2, with D hard to call. The V end lost 1 base, the J end lost 8 bases, and 11 bases lay between the germline ends. In germline, CDR1 is LGHDT, CDR2 YNNKEL (reference sequence). The CDR3 is 13 amino acids. CDR3 nucleotides: TGTGCCAGCAGCCAAGGACAACCAACAGGCTACACCTTC. Protein sequence: CASSQGQPTGYTF.

This rearrangement joins TRBV7-9 to TRBJ2-3; unclear D gene. Germline V gene lookup returns CDR1 SEHNR and CDR2 FQNEAQ (reference sequence). V was trimmed by 3 bases and J by 4 bases, leaving 5 bases between them. CDR3 length equals 12 residues. CDR3 in DNA: TGTGCCAGCAGCTTTGGGTCAGATACGCAGTATTTT. It codes for CASSFGSDTQYF.

This sequence joins TRBV2 and TRBJ1-4, with TRBD1 identical over 10 bases. Germline values: CDR1 SNHLY, CDR2 FYNNEI. V lost 6 bases, J lost 7 bases, and 5 bases stayed unmatched. This CDR3 has 14 residues. The CDR3 DNA reads as TGTGCCAGCAGAGTCCGGGACAGGGGTGAAAAACTGTTTTTT. It yields the protein CASRVRDRGEKLFF.

The table lists this clone with a few counts. The chain couples TRBV7-9 to TRBJ2-7; D call uncertain. CDR3 length equals 13 residues. V was trimmed by 5 bases and J by 3 bases, leaving 11 bases between them. Germline values: CDR1 SEHNR, CDR2 FQNEAQ (reference sequence). Here the CDR3 reads CASSPGQNYEQYF. CDR3 DNA: TGTGCCAGCAGCCCCGGGCAGAACTACGAGCAGTACTTC.

The chain is built from TRBV10-1 and TRBJ2-6; D is unresolved. Trimming cost V 6 bases and J 2 bases, with 11 bases left between them. The germline gives CDR1 WNHNN, CDR2 SYGVQD (reference sequence). CDR3 length equals 15 residues. The DNA of the CDR3 is TGCGCCAGCAGGGTTCGGTCTGCTGGGGCCAACGTCCTGACTTTC. It encodes CASRVRSAGANVLTF.

This clone occurred once. The chain joins TRBV28 to TRBJ2-6; D not certain. With 3 bases removed from V and 0 bases from J, the gap between germline ends came to 6 bases. This CDR3 comprises 15 residues. Germline loops: CDR1 MDHEN, CDR2 SYDVKM. CDR3 nucleotides: TGTGCCAGCAGTTTCTGGAGCTCTGGGGCCAACGTCCTGACTTTC. Encoded protein: CASSFWSSGANVLTF.

The V gene is TRBV5-1, the J gene TRBJ2-1, with 12 bases lining up with TRBD2. CDR1 SGHRS and CDR2 YFSETQ come from the germline V gene. The CDR3 is 15 residues long. The V segment lost 6 bases and the J segment 5 bases; nucleotides outside the gene matches: 6. This CDR3 is CASTSSGGAHNEQFF. CDR3 bases: TGCGCCAGCACCTCTAGCGGGGGGGCCCACAATGAGCAGTTCTTC.

The chain recombines TRBV27 with TRBJ2-3; no firm D call. Trimming took off 5 bases at V and 4 bases at J, with 10 bases between the two ends. CDR1 MNHEY and CDR2 SMNVEV come from the germline V gene (reference sequence). This CDR3 comprises 13 residues. In DNA form, the CDR3 reads TGTGCCAGCAGTAAACTTGGAGCAGATACGCAGTATTTT. As protein: CASSKLGADTQYF.

The V and J genes are TRBV28 and TRBJ1-3, with D uncertain. Germline-derived CDR1 and CDR2 are MDHEN and SYDVKM. Trimming removed 3 bases from V and 0 bases from J, with 6 bases in between. This CDR3 region has 14 residues. CDR3 sequence: CASSLDASGNTIYF. The CDR3, as DNA: TGTGCCAGCAGTTTGGATGCCTCTGGAAACACCATATATTTT.

The CDR3 here is CASSLGQTNYGYTF. As DNA, the CDR3 is TGTGCCAGTAGTCTCGGACAGACCAACTATGGCTACACCTTC. This chain uses TRBV19 with TRBJ1-2, with D maybe TRBD1 (6 bases). The CDR3 has 14 residues. Germline assignment: CDR1 LNHDA and CDR2 SQIVND (reference sequence). V lost 5 bases and J 2 bases, leaving 12 bases between the germline ends.

The rearrangement uses TRBV19 and TRBJ1-1; maybe TRBD1 (6 bases). The V end lost 4 bases, the J end lost 6 bases, and 18 bases lay between the germline ends. Per germline, CDR1 LNHDA and CDR2 SQIVND (reference sequence). The CDR3 totals 15 residues. CDR3: CASSKIGSGTPEAFF. The DNA of the CDR3 is TGTGCCAGTAGTAAGATCGGGTCCGGGACACCTGAAGCTTTCTTT.

The CDR3 loop is CATSDLDGGNQETQYF. In nucleotides, the CDR3 is TGTGCCACCAGTGATTTGGACGGGGGGAACCAAGAGACCCAGTACTTC. The V gene is TRBV24-1, the J gene TRBJ2-5; 7 bases agree with TRBD2. CDR3 length equals 16 residues. Germline V lookup: CDR1 KGHDR, CDR2 SFDVKD. V dropped 0 bases and J dropped 0; count of bases not matched to a gene: 3.